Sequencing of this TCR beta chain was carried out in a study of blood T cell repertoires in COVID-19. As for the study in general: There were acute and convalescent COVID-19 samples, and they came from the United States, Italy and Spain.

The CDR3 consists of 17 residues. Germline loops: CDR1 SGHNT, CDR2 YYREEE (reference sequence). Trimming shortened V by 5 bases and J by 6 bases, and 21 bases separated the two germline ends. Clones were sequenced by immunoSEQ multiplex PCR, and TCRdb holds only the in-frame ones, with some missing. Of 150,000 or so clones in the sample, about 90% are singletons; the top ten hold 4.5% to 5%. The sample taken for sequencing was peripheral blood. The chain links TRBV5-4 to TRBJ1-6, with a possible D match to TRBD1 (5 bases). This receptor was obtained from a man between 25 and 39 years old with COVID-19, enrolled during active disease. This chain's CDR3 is CASSSLNTLRGNSPLHF. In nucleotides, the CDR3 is TGTGCCAGCAGTTCGCTGAATACGCTAAGGGGTAATTCACCCCTCCACTTT.